This T cell receptor beta chain was documented in a study of T cell changes during pregnancy in multiple sclerosis. Germline loops: CDR1 MNHNS, CDR2 SASEGT. The V and J ends lost 7 bases and 7 bases respectively, with 20 bases between them. The CDR3 extends over 15 amino acids. The method was immunoSEQ multiplex PCR; TCRdb's version includes in-frame clones alone and lacks a portion of them. The table lists about 36,000 clones, 93% of them singletons. The clonotype was recovered from a female donor with multiple sclerosis, enrolled in a pregnancy study. The V call is TRBV6-1, the J call TRBJ2-4, with a weak D call TRBD1 (6 bases). Here the sequenced sample was CD4+ T cells from peripheral blood mononuclear cells, taken in the first trimester of pregnancy. This CDR3 reads CASTEGNRAWNIQYF. In DNA, the CDR3 is TGTGCCAGCACCGAAGGCAACAGGGCTTGGAACATTCAGTACTTC.